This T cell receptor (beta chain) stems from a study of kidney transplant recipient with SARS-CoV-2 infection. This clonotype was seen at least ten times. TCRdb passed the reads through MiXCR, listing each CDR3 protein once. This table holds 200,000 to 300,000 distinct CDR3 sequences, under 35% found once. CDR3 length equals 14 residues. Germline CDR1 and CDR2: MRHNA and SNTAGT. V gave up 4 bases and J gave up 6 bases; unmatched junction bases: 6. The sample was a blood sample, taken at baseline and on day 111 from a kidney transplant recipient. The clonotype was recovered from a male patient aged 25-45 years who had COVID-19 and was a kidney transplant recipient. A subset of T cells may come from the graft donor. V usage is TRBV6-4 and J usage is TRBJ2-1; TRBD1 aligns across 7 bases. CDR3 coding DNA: TGTGCCAGCAGTGGGGGGACAGCTAGCAATGAGCAGTTCTTC. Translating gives CASSGGTASNEQFF.